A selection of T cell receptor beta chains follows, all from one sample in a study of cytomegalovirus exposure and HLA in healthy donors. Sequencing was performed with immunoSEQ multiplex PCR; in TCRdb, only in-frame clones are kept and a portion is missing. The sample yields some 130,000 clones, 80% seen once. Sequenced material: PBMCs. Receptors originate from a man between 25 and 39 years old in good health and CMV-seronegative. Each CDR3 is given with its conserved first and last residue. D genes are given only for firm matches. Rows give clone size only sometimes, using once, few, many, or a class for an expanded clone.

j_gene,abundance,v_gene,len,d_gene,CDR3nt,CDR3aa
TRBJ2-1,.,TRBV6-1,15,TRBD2,TGTGCCAGCAGAGCTAGCGGGGACATCTACAATGAGCAGTTCTTC,CASRASGDIYNEQFF
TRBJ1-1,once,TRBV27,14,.,TGTGCCAGCAGTTTATCGCCCCCGGGAGTTGAAGCTTTCTTT,CASSLSPPGVEAFF
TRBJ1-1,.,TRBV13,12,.,TGTGCCAGCGAGTTTCAGAACACTGAAGCTTTCTTT,CASEFQNTEAFF
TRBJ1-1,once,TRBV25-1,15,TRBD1,TGTGCCAGCAGAGGACAGGGTACTTTGTATCCTGAAGCTTTCTTT,CASRGQGTLYPEAFF
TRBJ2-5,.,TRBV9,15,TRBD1,TGTGCCAGCTCCCGGACCGGGACAGGAAAAGAGACCCAGTACTTC,CASSRTGTGKETQYF
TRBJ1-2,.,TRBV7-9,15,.,TGTGCCAGCAGCTTAGAACAGGGAATCGGCTATGGCTACACCTTC,CASSLEQGIGYGYTF
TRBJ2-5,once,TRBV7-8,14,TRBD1,TGTGCCAGCAACAAGGACAGGGGGCGGGAGACCCAGTACTTC,CASNKDRGRETQYF
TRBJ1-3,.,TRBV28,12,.,TGTGCCAGCGGGGCAGCTGGAAACACCATATATTTT,CASGAAGNTIYF
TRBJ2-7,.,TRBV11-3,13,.,TGTGCCAGCAGCTTACCTCGGTCCTACGAGCAGTACTTC,CASSLPRSYEQYF
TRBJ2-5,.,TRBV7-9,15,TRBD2,TGTGCCAGCAGCGTAGCGGGAGGGCGGCAAGAGACCCAGTACTTC,CASSVAGGRQETQYF
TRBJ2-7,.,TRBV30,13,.,TGTGCCTGGAGCGGACTTACTAGCTACGAGCAGTACTTC,CAWSGLTSYEQYF
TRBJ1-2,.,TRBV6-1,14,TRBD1,TGTGCCAGCACGGGACAGTACCTACCCTATGGCTACACCTTC,CASTGQYLPYGYTF
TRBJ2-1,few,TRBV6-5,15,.,TGTGCCAGCAGTTACTCCGGAGATACTAGCTATGAGCAGTTCTTC,CASSYSGDTSYEQFF
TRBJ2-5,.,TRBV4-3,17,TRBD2,TGCGCCAGCAGCCAAGATTTTTATCCTAGCGGCCAAGAGACCCAGTACTTC,CASSQDFYPSGQETQYF
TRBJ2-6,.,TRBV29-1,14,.,TGCAGCGTTGAATCAGGGGCTGGGGCCAACGTCCTGACTTTC,CSVESGAGANVLTF